Below, one TCR beta chain is given with its context. This entry comes from a study of blood T cells in healthy people across ages. Combining a sample-barcoded 5' primer with a J-beta primer mix, a second PCR ran for about 7 to 11 cycles. A template-switch adaptor with 12 random nucleotides tagged each cDNA molecule. MiXCR was run by TCRdb on the 5' RACE reads, yielding one entry per CDR3 protein. Of 1.5 million to 2 million distinct CDR3 sequences detected, 40% to 55% appear once; the ten largest clones hold around 2.1%. The CDR3 has 14 residues. The V end lost 10 bases, the J end lost 0 bases, and 15 bases lay between the germline ends. Germline values: CDR1 MNHNY, CDR2 SVGAGI (reference sequence).

The rearrangement uses TRBV6-6 and TRBJ1-2; a possible D gene is TRBD1 (5 bases). The clonotype originates from a middle-aged woman in good health. Sequencing input: blood. CDR3 sequence reads: CATCRRVPNYGYTF. As DNA, the CDR3 is TGTGCCACCTGCCGCAGGGTACCTAACTATGGCTACACCTTC.